Sequencing of this T cell receptor (beta chain) was carried out in a study of T cell responses to AZD1222 COVID-19 vaccine. Study-wide findings and caveats: Repertoire sampling was restricted to post-peak T cell response timepoints. Most donors were white British, females outnumbered males, and clonal diversity was possibly underestimated. Among spike-specific TCRs, nearly half reportedly target unmutated variant regions.

The CDR3 spans 15 residues. Trimming took 5 bases from V and 6 from J, leaving 17 bases between them. Germline CDR1 and CDR2: SEHNR and FQNEAQ (reference sequence). Assay used: immunoSEQ multiplex PCR; TCRdb lists only in-frame clones, some missing. This repertoire shows about 150,000 clones, around 94% found once; its top ten account for about 1.3%. A word on this clone: No antigen is known for it.

This chain uses TRBV7-9 with TRBJ2-1; the D is unclear. The specimen comprised peripheral blood, sampled on day 0 of AZD1222 vaccination. This receptor was taken from an adult in good health. Written as DNA, the CDR3 is TGTGCCAGCAGCGCCGTTATGAGCTCCCTCAATGAGCAGTTCTTC. Its translation is CASSAVMSSLNEQFF.